This is a list of T cell receptor beta chains from one sample in a study of cytomegalovirus exposure and HLA in healthy donors. Sequencing was performed with immunoSEQ multiplex PCR; in TCRdb, only in-frame clones are kept and a portion is missing. The sample records tens of thousands of clones, roughly 82% being singletons. Sequences were obtained from PBMCs. These receptors came from a male donor in good health and CMV-seropositive. CDR3s include the opening cysteine and the closing phenylalanine or tryptophan. Fields, in order: D gene, J gene, clone size, V gene, CDR3 length, CDR3 protein, CDR3 DNA. D genes are given only for firm matches. Clone sizes are given selectively: once, few, many, or a class where the clone is expanded.

TRBD2 | TRBJ2-2 | NA | TRBV2 | 14 | CASSVAGGSGELFF | TGTGCCAGCAGTGTAGCGGGGGGGTCCGGGGAGCTGTTTTTT
NA | TRBJ1-1 | NA | TRBV30 | 15 | CAWSAYRPSNTEAFF | TGTGCCTGGAGTGCATACAGGCCATCGAACACTGAAGCTTTCTTT
TRBD1 | TRBJ1-2 | NA | TRBV5-4 | 14 | CASSKGQEMYGYTF | TGTGCCAGCAGTAAAGGACAGGAAATGTATGGCTACACCTTC
TRBD1 | TRBJ1-1 | NA | TRBV14 | 15 | CASSQEDRGRLEAFF | TGTGCCAGCAGCCAAGAAGACAGGGGTCGACTTGAAGCTTTCTTT
TRBD1 | TRBJ2-1 | NA | TRBV2 | 14 | CASSGQGSGFEQFF | TGTGCCAGCAGTGGACAGGGTTCGGGTTTTGAGCAGTTCTTC
TRBD1 | TRBJ1-1 | few | TRBV18 | 14 | CASSPRQGWAEAFF | TGTGCCAGCTCACCAAGACAGGGTTGGGCTGAAGCTTTCTTT
TRBD2 | TRBJ2-7 | NA | TRBV9 | 18 | CASSVARGIQRGPGEQYF | TGTGCCAGCAGCGTAGCTAGAGGGATCCAGCGGGGGCCGGGAGAGCAGTACTTC
TRBD2 | TRBJ2-5 | NA | TRBV27 | 14 | CASRELAPSTTQYF | TGTGCCAGCAGGGAACTAGCGCCGTCAACGACCCAGTACTTC
TRBD2 | TRBJ2-7 | NA | TRBV19 | 15 | CASSEGLAVSYEQYF | TGTGCCAGTAGTGAAGGACTAGCGGTTTCCTACGAGCAGTACTTC
TRBD1 | TRBJ2-2 | once | TRBV7-6 | 15 | CASSLVFRGTGELFF | TGTGCCAGCAGCTTAGTCTTCAGGGGGACCGGGGAGCTGTTTTTT
TRBD1 | TRBJ1-2 | NA | TRBV6-5 | 14 | CASSADRGLYGYTF | TGTGCCAGCAGTGCCGACAGGGGGCTATATGGCTACACCTTC
TRBD1 | TRBJ1-5 | NA | TRBV11-2 | 16 | CASSTGTGGSNQPQHF | TGTGCCAGCTCCACGGGGACAGGGGGGAGCAATCAGCCCCAGCATTTT
NA | TRBJ1-1 | NA | TRBV19 | 13 | CASIQGSGTEAFF | TGTGCCAGTATCCAGGGTTCGGGCACTGAAGCTTTCTTT
TRBD1 | TRBJ1-1 | NA | TRBV9 | 14 | CASSATGAHTEAFF | TGTGCCAGCAGCGCGACAGGGGCCCACACTGAAGCTTTCTTT
NA | TRBJ1-6 | few | TRBV5-5 | 19 | CASSRLGGGPKKYNSPLHF | TGTGCCAGCAGTCGTTTGGGTGGAGGTCCGAAAAAATATAATTCACCCCTCCACTTT
NA | TRBJ1-4 | NA | TRBV5-5 | 15 | CASREGGATNEKLFF | TGTGCCAGCAGAGAGGGCGGAGCAACTAATGAAAAACTGTTTTTT
TRBD1 | TRBJ1-2 | few | TRBV30 | 16 | CAWSAKPGQPNYGYTF | TGTGCCTGGAGTGCAAAACCGGGACAGCCTAACTATGGCTACACCTTC